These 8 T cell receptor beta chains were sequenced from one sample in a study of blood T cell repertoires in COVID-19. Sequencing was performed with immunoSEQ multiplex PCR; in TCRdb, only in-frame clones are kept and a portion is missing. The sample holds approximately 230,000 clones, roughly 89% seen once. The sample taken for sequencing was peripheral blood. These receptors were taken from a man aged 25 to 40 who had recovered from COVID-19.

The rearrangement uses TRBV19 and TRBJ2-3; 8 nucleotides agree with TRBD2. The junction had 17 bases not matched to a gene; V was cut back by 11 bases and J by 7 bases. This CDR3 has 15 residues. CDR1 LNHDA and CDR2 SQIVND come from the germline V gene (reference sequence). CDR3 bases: TGTGCCTCCGGGGGGGGACGCTCCCCTTTGTATACGCAGTATTTT. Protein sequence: CASGGGRSPLYTQYF.

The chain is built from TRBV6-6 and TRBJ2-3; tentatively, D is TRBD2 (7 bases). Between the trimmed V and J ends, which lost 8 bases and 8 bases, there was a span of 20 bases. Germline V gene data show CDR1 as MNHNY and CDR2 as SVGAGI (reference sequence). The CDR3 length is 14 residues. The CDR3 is CASLEGGGVATQYF. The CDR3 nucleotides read TGTGCCAGCCTGGAGGGGGGGGGAGTAGCTACGCAGTATTTT.

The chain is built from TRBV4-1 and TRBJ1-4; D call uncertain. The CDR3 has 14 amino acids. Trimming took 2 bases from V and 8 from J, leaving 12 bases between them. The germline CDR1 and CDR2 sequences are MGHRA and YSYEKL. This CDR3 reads CASSQPRAREKLFF. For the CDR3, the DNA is TGCGCCAGCAGCCAACCTCGTGCGCGCGAAAAACTGTTTTTT.

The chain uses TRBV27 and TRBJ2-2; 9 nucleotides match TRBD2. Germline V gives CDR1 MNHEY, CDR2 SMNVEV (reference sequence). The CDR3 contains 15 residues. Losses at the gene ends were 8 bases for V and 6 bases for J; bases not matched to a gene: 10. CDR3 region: CASGAGTSFPGELFF. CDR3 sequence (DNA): TGTGCCAGCGGGGCCGGGACTAGCTTCCCCGGGGAGCTGTTTTTT.

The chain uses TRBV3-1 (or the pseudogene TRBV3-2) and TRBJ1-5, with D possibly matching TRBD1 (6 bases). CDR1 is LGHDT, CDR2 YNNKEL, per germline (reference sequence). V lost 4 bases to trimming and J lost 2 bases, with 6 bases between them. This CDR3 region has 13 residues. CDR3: CASSPGGNQPQHF. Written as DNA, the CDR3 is TGTGCCAGCAGCCCAGGGGGCAATCAGCCCCAGCATTTT.

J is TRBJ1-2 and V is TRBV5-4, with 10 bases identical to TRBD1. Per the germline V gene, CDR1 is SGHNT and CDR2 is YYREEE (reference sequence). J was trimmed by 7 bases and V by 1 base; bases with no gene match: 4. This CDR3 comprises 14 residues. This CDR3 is CASSLRQGAPGYTF. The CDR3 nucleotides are TGTGCCAGCAGCTTGAGACAGGGGGCGCCTGGCTACACCTTC. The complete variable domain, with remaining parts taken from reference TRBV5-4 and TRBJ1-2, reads ETGVTQSPTHLIKTRGQQVTLRCSSQSGHNTVSWYQQALGQGPQFIFQYYREEENGRGNFPPRFSGLQFPNYSSELNVNALELDDSALYLCASSLRQGAPGYTFGSGTRLTVV.

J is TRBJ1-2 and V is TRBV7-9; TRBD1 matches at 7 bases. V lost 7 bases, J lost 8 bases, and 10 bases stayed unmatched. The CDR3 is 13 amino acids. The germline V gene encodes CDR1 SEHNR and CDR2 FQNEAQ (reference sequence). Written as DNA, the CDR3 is TGTGCCAGCACCCTTCGACAGGGTAAAGGCTACACCTTC. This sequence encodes CASTLRQGKGYTF. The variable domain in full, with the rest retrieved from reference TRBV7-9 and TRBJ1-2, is DTGVSQNPRHKITKRGQNVTFRCDPISEHNRLYWYRQTLGQGPEFLTYFQNEAQLEKSRLLSDRFSAERPKGSFSTLEIQRTEQGDSAMYLCASTLRQGKGYTFGSGTRLTVV.

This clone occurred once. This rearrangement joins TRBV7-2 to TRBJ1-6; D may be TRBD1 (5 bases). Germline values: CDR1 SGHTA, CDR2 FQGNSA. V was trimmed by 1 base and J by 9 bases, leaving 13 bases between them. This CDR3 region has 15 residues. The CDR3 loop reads CASSLDQGSSSPLHF. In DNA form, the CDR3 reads TGTGCCAGCAGCTTAGACCAGGGATCGAGTTCACCCCTCCACTTT.